The 27 T cell receptor beta chains reported below all come from one sample, sequenced in a study of monozygotic twins with inflammatory bowel disease. TCRdb re-called the 5' RACE reads and catalogs CDR3 proteins one per entry, DNA excluded. This sample's clone table lists 440,000 or so distinct CDR3 sequences. The sequenced material came from blood. These receptors were collected from a human donor with ulcerative colitis or Crohn's disease, or a healthy co-twin of an affected twin (not recorded which).

The chain is built from TRBV5-4 and TRBJ2-1; the D gene TCRdb calls, TRBD1, cannot be checked with no DNA. The CDR3 spans 14 residues. Germline V lookup: CDR1 SGHNT, CDR2 YYREEE (reference sequence). CDR3 sequence: CASSGQGAVNEQFF.

This chain uses TRBV5-1 with TRBJ1-2. The germline V gene encodes CDR1 SGHRS and CDR2 YFSETQ. CDR3 size: 15 residues. The CDR3 protein is CASSLGVEGIYGYTF.

The chain has TRBV5-4 and TRBJ2-5; the D call of TRBD2 rests on TCRdb alone, since no DNA is present to check it. The CDR3 sequence is 15 residues long. CDR1 is SGHNT and CDR2 is YYREEE in the germline V gene (reference sequence). CDR3 residues: CASNLMAGAQETQYF.

V usage is TRBV20-1 and J usage is TRBJ2-3; with no DNA, the TCRdb D assignment of TRBD2 cannot be verified. This CDR3 region has 13 residues. The germline V gene has CDR1 DFQATT and CDR2 SNEGSKA (reference sequence). The CDR3 is CSASGRLTDTQYF.

V and J are TRBV10-3 and TRBJ2-1; TCRdb's D gene call, TRBD1, goes unchecked for lack of DNA. Germline V CDR1 and CDR2: ENHRY, SYGVKD. The length of the CDR3 is 12 residues. The CDR3 loop is CAISARTGGQFF.

J is TRBJ1-1 and V is TRBV18. The CDR3 contains 14 residues. CDR1 and CDR2 from the germline V gene are KGHSH and LQKENI. CDR3 residues: CASSTLWGNTEAFF. Drawing the rest from reference TRBV18 and TRBJ1-1, the complete variable domain is NAGVMQNPRHLVRRRGQEARLRCSPMKGHSHVYWYRQLPEEGLKFMVYLQKENIIDESGMPKERFSAEFPKEGPSILRIQQVVRGDSAAYFCASSTLWGNTEAFFGQGTRLTVV.

The chain is built from TRBV7-6 and TRBJ1-2; TCRdb's D gene call, TRBD1, goes unchecked for lack of DNA. The germline gives CDR1 SGHVS, CDR2 FNYEAQ. The CDR3 loop spans 16 amino acids. The CDR3 sequence is CASSPNARGRNYGYTF.

The chain uses TRBV5-1 and TRBJ2-1; lacking DNA, the TRBD2 call made by TCRdb goes unchecked. Germline CDR1 is SGHRS and CDR2 is YFSETQ. The CDR3 is 15 residues long. This CDR3 is CASSPHSGSSDEQFF.

CDR3 in amino acids: CASSFLPGQGLNTEAFF. The gene calls are TRBV7-9 and TRBJ1-1; TCRdb returns TRBD1, unconfirmable since there is no DNA. CDR3 length equals 17 residues. In germline, CDR1 is SEHNR, CDR2 FQNEAQ (reference sequence).

The rearrangement links TRBV10-3 to TRBJ2-7; TCRdb proposes TRBD2, but this gene call is untestable without DNA. This CDR3 spans 14 amino acids. Germline V gene sequence: CDR1 ENHRY, CDR2 SYGVKD. This CDR3 reads CAISHSGTNYEQYF.

J is TRBJ2-3 and V is TRBV7-3; TCRdb proposes TRBD2, but this gene call is untestable without DNA. This CDR3 comprises 15 residues. The germline V gene encodes CDR1 SGHTA and CDR2 FQGTGA. The CDR3 sequence: CASSLAGGATDTQYF.

CDR3 region: CASSSGIYQPQHF. This chain connects TRBV7-9 to TRBJ1-5. Germline V lookup: CDR1 SEHNR, CDR2 FQNEAQ (reference sequence). This CDR3 region has 13 residues.

The chain recombines TRBV24-1 with TRBJ2-1; TCRdb's D gene call, TRBD2, goes unchecked for lack of DNA. The CDR3 has 19 residues. Germline values: CDR1 KGHDR, CDR2 SFDVKD. The CDR3 spells CATSDPGLAGGPEGVEQFF.

V usage is TRBV5-1 and J usage is TRBJ2-5. CDR1 is SGHRS and CDR2 is YFSETQ in the germline V gene. This CDR3 has 12 residues. The CDR3 spells CASSPEVETQYF. Full variable domain (rest looked up from reference TRBV5-1 and TRBJ2-5): KAGVTQTPRYLIKTRGQQVTLSCSPISGHRSVSWYQQTPGQGLQFLFEYFSETQRNKGNFPGRFSGRQFSNSRSEMNVSTLELGDSALYLCASSPEVETQYFGPGTRLLVL.

The chain carries TRBV20-1 and TRBJ2-3; TCRdb indicates TRBD2, and absent DNA this call remains unverified. This CDR3 is 15 amino acids long. Germline CDR1 reads DFQATT; CDR2 reads SNEGSKA (reference sequence). This CDR3 is CSALGRTSGNYTQYF.

The chain employs TRBV12-3 or TRBV12-4 and TRBJ2-7; TCRdb outputs TRBD1, but without DNA this stays unchecked. The CDR3 covers 14 residues. The CDR3 loop is CASSPVQRGSEQYF.

The chain employs TRBV15 and TRBJ1-4. CDR1 and CDR2 from the germline V gene are LNHNV and YYDKDF (reference sequence). The CDR3 consists of 12 residues. The CDR3 reads CATRRGNEKLFF.

This rearrangement joins TRBV20-1 to TRBJ2-7. This CDR3 has 14 amino acids. In germline, CDR1 is DFQATT, CDR2 SNEGSKA (reference sequence). The CDR3 loop is CSAKVAQFLNEQYF.

The chain carries TRBV5-1 and TRBJ1-5. Germline CDR1 reads SGHRS; CDR2 reads YFSETQ. This CDR3 is built from 11 residues. CDR3 loop: CASSLGQPQHF.

The J gene is TRBJ1-6, the V gene TRBV27; lacking DNA, the TRBD1 call made by TCRdb goes unchecked. CDR1 and CDR2 (germline): MNHEY, SMNVEV (reference sequence). The CDR3 consists of 13 residues. CDR3 in amino acids: CASRGVYNSPLHF.

The chain links TRBV5-1 to TRBJ2-7; TCRdb proposes TRBD2, but this gene call is untestable without DNA. The V gene's germline CDR1 is SGHRS and CDR2 YFSETQ. This CDR3 is built from 16 residues. The CDR3 here is CASSLAFGQGRDEQYF.

V and J are TRBV19 and TRBJ1-5; lacking DNA, the TRBD1 call made by TCRdb goes unchecked. The germline V gene has CDR1 LNHDA and CDR2 SQIVND (reference sequence). The length of the CDR3 is 16 residues. The CDR3 is CASSIPTVYSNQPQHF.

The gene calls are TRBV5-1 and TRBJ2-1; TCRdb designates TRBD2, a call that cannot be tested without DNA. CDR3 size: 17 residues. Per germline, CDR1 SGHRS and CDR2 YFSETQ. The CDR3 reads CVSSPQASGIRDNEQFF.

The chain employs TRBV20-1 and TRBJ2-7. CDR3 length: 14 amino acids. The V gene's germline CDR1 is DFQATT and CDR2 SNEGSKA (reference sequence). The CDR3 sequence: CSAPQALGSGEQYF.

The chain joins TRBV19 to TRBJ2-3; TCRdb picks TRBD1, but there is no DNA to check that call. The germline CDR1 and CDR2 sequences are LNHDA and SQIVND (reference sequence). This CDR3 is 16 amino acids long. CDR3: CASSTPDRGLSDTQYF.

The CDR3 sequence is CASSLLALDTQYF. The V gene is TRBV27, the J gene TRBJ2-3; the D call of TRBD2 rests on TCRdb alone, since no DNA is present to check it. This CDR3 is 13 amino acids long. Per germline, CDR1 MNHEY and CDR2 SMNVEV (reference sequence).

V is TRBV2 and J is TRBJ2-3; TCRdb names TRBD1, which stays unverified in the absence of DNA. This CDR3 has 14 residues. Germline lookup yields CDR1 SNHLY and CDR2 FYNNEI. This chain's CDR3 is CASSERGGLNTQYF. The complete variable domain, with remaining parts taken from reference TRBV2 and TRBJ2-3, reads EPEVTQTPSHQVTQMGQEVILRCVPISNHLYFYWYRQILGQKVEFLVSFYNNEISEKSEIFDDQFSVERPDGSNFTLKIRSTKLEDSAMYFCASSERGGLNTQYFGPGTRLTVL.